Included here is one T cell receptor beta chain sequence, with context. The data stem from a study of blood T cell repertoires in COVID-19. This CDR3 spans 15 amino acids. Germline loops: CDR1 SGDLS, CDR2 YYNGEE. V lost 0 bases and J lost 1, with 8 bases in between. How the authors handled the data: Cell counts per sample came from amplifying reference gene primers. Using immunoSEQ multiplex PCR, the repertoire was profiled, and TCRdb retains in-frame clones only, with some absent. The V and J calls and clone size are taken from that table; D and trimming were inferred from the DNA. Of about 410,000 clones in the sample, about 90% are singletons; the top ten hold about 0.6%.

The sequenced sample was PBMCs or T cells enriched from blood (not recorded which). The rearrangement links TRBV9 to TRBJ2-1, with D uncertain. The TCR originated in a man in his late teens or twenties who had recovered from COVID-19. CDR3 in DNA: TGTGCCAGCAGCGTAGCTTCTGTATCCTACAATGAGCAGTTCTTC. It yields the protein CASSVASVSYNEQFF.